These 20 T cell receptor beta chains came from one sample sequenced in a study of T cells in Graves' hyperthyroidism and ophthalmopathy. TCR beta CDR3 region amplification was performed from RNA transcripts. First-round RT-PCR of the TCR CDR3 relied on the HTBI primer set. One entry per CDR3 protein, called by TCRdb with MiXCR from the multiplex PCR reads. Counted here are hundreds of thousands of distinct CDR3 sequences, 15% to 19% occurring once; the ten biggest clones make up around 7.3%. Sequenced sample: blood. These receptors were collected from a woman between 18 and 29 years old with Graves' hyperthyroidism.

This clonotype was seen many times. The chain has TRBV11-1 and TRBJ1-1, with D tentatively TRBD1 (6 bases). Trimming took off 6 bases at V and 3 bases at J, with 11 bases between the two ends. Germline V gene lookup returns CDR1 SGHAT and CDR2 FQDESV (reference sequence). The CDR3 runs to 13 residues. In DNA form, the CDR3 reads TGTGCCAGCAGGGACAGAACTTACACTGAAGCTTTCTTT. Translated, it gives CASRDRTYTEAFF.

There are a few counts of this clonotype. V is TRBV15 and J is TRBJ2-2; D remains unclear. Germline values: CDR1 LNHNV, CDR2 YYDKDF (reference sequence). V gave up 9 bases and J gave up 5 bases, with 13 bases separating them. The CDR3 extends over 13 amino acids. The CDR3 nucleotides are TGTGCCACATCGAAGGGATTAACCGGGGAGCTGTTTTTT. It yields the protein CATSKGLTGELFF.

This sequence joins TRBV12-3 or TRBV12-4 and TRBJ1-1; 7 bases align to TRBD1. CDR3 length: 16 residues. The V segment lost 5 bases and the J segment 1 base; nucleotides outside the gene matches: 10. The CDR3 region has the DNA TGTGCCAGCAGTCATCCTCCCGGGACAGCGAACACTGAAGCTTTCTTT. Its protein product is CASSHPPGTANTEAFF.

This clonotype was observed many times. The V and J genes are TRBV2 and TRBJ2-1, with 10 bases lining up with TRBD2. The CDR3 extends over 15 amino acids. The V and J ends lost 1 base and 5 bases, in that order; junction bases with no gene match: 2. Germline CDR1 is SNHLY and CDR2 is FYNNEI. The CDR3 coding sequence is TGTGCCAGCAGTGAAGGGCTAGCGGGGGACAATGAGCAGTTCTTC. Translated, it gives CASSEGLAGDNEQFF. Based on the CDR3 plus reference TRBV2 and TRBJ2-1, the full variable domain is EPEVTQTPSHQVTQMGQEVILRCVPISNHLYFYWYRQILGQKVEFLVSFYNNEISEKSEIFDDQFSVERPDGSNFTLKIRSTKLEDSAMYFCASSEGLAGDNEQFFGPGTRLTVL.

V usage is TRBV5-1 and J usage is TRBJ2-2; perhaps TRBD1 as D (5 bases). The CDR3 runs 15 residues. Trimming stripped 0 bases from V and 2 bases from J, with 8 bases between. Germline V gene lookup returns CDR1 SGHRS and CDR2 YFSETQ. This CDR3 reads CASSLDRPNTGELFF. The CDR3 DNA reads as TGCGCCAGCAGCTTGGACAGGCCTAACACCGGGGAGCTGTTTTTT.

This clonotype was seen repeatedly, ten times or more. This chain links TRBV2 with TRBJ2-6; the D gene could be TRBD1 or TRBD2 (5 bases each). This CDR3 comprises 15 residues. The V and J ends lost 8 bases and 0 bases respectively, with 11 bases between them. In germline, CDR1 is SNHLY, CDR2 FYNNEI. CDR3 bases: TGTGCCAGCCCCACGAGGGGCTCTGGGGCCAACGTCCTGACTTTC. Amino acid sequence: CASPTRGSGANVLTF. Full variable domain (remainder filled in from reference TRBV2 and TRBJ2-6): EPEVTQTPSHQVTQMGQEVILRCVPISNHLYFYWYRQILGQKVEFLVSFYNNEISEKSEIFDDQFSVERPDGSNFTLKIRSTKLEDSAMYFCASPTRGSGANVLTFGAGSRLTVL.

A note on this clonotype: A much bigger clone sits one base away, suggesting this may be a read error. J is TRBJ1-5 and V is TRBV12-3 or TRBV12-4; perhaps TRBD1 as D (5 bases). V was trimmed by 3 bases and J by 5 bases, leaving 11 bases between them. This CDR3 contains 14 residues. CDR3 DNA: TGTGCCAGCAGTTTTGATGGGGACGATCAGCCCCAGCATTTT. It encodes CASSFDGDDQPQHF.

The chain has TRBV7-2 and TRBJ1-4; D call uncertain. With 1 base removed from V and 5 bases from J, the gap between germline ends came to 14 bases. The length of the CDR3 is 16 residues. Germline loops: CDR1 SGHTA, CDR2 FQGNSA. CDR3: CASSLDPGILNEKLFF. The CDR3 nucleotides are TGTGCCAGCAGCTTAGATCCAGGTATATTGAATGAAAAACTGTTTTTT.

In this sample, this clonotype turned up many times. The chain couples TRBV7-3 to TRBJ2-1, with unresolved D. The CDR3 sequence is 12 residues long. Germline V lookup: CDR1 SGHTA, CDR2 FQGTGA. The V end was cut by 4 bases, the J end by 10 bases, with 11 bases between. The CDR3 nucleotides are TGTGCCAGCAGCTCCCGCCTCGGGGAGCAGTTCTTC. This codes for CASSSRLGEQFF.

V is TRBV2 and J is TRBJ2-5; 15 positions agree with TRBD2. The CDR3 runs to 16 residues. The V segment lost 5 bases and the J segment 3 bases; nucleotides outside the gene matches: 4. Germline loops: CDR1 SNHLY, CDR2 FYNNEI. CDR3 sequence: CASSPGLAGGKETQYF. The CDR3 bases are TGTGCCAGCAGTCCCGGACTAGCGGGGGGGAAAGAGACCCAGTACTTC.

This clonotype was recorded many times. V and J are TRBV7-8 and TRBJ2-5; 9 bases are a match to TRBD2. Germline assignment: CDR1 SGHVS and CDR2 FQNEAQ. Unmatched junction bases numbered 7, after V lost 0 bases and J lost 5 bases. This CDR3 spans 16 amino acids. In DNA form, the CDR3 reads TGTGCCAGCAGCTTAGCACGCGGGGGGGCCGGGGAGACCCAGTACTTC. Amino acids: CASSLARGGAGETQYF.

This clonotype was found a few times. The chain employs TRBV11-2 and TRBJ1-6, with 9 positions matching TRBD1. The CDR3 has 17 amino acids. The germline V gene has CDR1 SGHAT and CDR2 FQNNGV. After removal of 0 bases from V and 7 bases from J, the junction contained 7 bases not matched to a gene. The CDR3 is CASSLDLLGTGNSPLHF. The CDR3 nucleotides are TGTGCCAGCAGCTTAGACCTCTTAGGGACAGGGAATTCACCCCTCCACTTT.

There are many counts of this clonotype. This sequence joins TRBV18 and TRBJ2-5, with D perhaps matching TRBD1 (5 bases). V was clipped by 8 bases and J by 3 bases, with 13 bases between them. Germline lookup yields CDR1 KGHSH and CDR2 LQKENI. The CDR3 has 13 amino acids. The CDR3 here is CASTQSREETQYF. The CDR3 region has the DNA TGTGCCAGCACACAAAGCAGGGAAGAGACCCAGTACTTC.

This clonotype was seen many times. The chain is built from TRBV3-1 and TRBJ2-4; D may be TRBD1 or TRBD2 (6 bases each). The V end was cut by 4 bases, the J end by 9 bases, with 10 bases between. Germline V gives CDR1 LGHDT, CDR2 YNNKEL (reference sequence). This CDR3 region has 12 residues. This CDR3 is CASSLTGAIQYF. CDR3 nucleotide sequence: TGTGCCAGCAGCCTGACGGGGGCCATTCAGTACTTC.

This clonotype was observed many times. This chain uses TRBV27 with TRBJ1-6; D is uncertain. V was trimmed by 10 bases and J by 9 bases, leaving 16 bases between them. The CDR3 covers 13 residues. Per germline, CDR1 MNHEY and CDR2 SMNVEV (reference sequence). This chain's CDR3 is CATRGHGLSPLHF. For the CDR3, the DNA is TGTGCCACCCGGGGTCACGGTCTTTCACCCCTCCACTTT.

To note about this clonotype: A junction end diverges from the germline sequence, so it may reflect a read error. The chain has TRBV12-5 and TRBJ1-1, with 9 positions matching TRBD1. The CDR3 runs 17 residues. Germline CDR1 and CDR2: LGHNT and FRNRAP. Here the CDR3 reads CASGLFLGQGRRTEALF. The CDR3 nucleotides are TGCGCTAGTGGTTTGTTCCTTGGACAGGGGAGAAGGACTGAAGCTCTCTTT.

This clonotype occurred many times. This may arise from a read error, as a much more abundant clone is one base away. The chain recombines TRBV20-1 with TRBJ1-2, with 7 bases that match TRBD1. Germline CDR1 is DFQATT and CDR2 is SNEGSKA (reference sequence). CDR3 size: 14 residues. CDR3 residues: CNARTGSWDYGYTF. DNA for the CDR3: TGCAATGCCAGGACAGGATCGTGGGACTATGGCTACACCTTC.

This clonotype appeared many times. The genes are TRBV27 and TRBJ2-7, with 10 bases matching TRBD2. V gave up 5 bases and J gave up 5 bases; unmatched junction bases: 12. The CDR3 has 16 residues. Germline V gene lookup returns CDR1 MNHEY and CDR2 SMNVEV (reference sequence). CDR3 protein: CASSPLPSGGIHEQYF. For the CDR3, the DNA is TGTGCCAGCAGTCCCCTACCTAGCGGGGGAATCCACGAGCAGTACTTC.

This clonotype has at least ten counts. The chain is built from TRBV28 and TRBJ1-2, with D tentatively TRBD1 (6 bases). CDR3 length: 13 residues. Trimming removed 7 bases from V and 7 bases from J, with 16 bases in between. Germline-derived CDR1 and CDR2 are MDHEN and SYDVKM. The DNA of the CDR3 is TGTGCCAGCACCTTGGGGGGCGCAGGTGGCTACACCTTC. This encodes CASTLGGAGGYTF.

This clonotype was detected ten times or more. CDR3 sequence reads: CAISVRQGLDEQFF. The CDR3 DNA sequence: TGTGCCATCAGTGTGAGACAGGGGCTCGATGAGCAGTTCTTC. The chain employs TRBV10-3 and TRBJ2-1; 8 bases fit TRBD1. J was trimmed by 8 bases and V by 4 bases; bases with no gene match: 7. The length of the CDR3 is 14 residues. In germline, CDR1 is ENHRY, CDR2 SYGVKD.